This T cell receptor beta chain was found in a study of cytomegalovirus exposure and HLA in healthy donors. The CDR3 consists of 14 residues. With V trimmed by 5 bases and J by 6 bases, 7 bases remained unmatched. The V gene's germline CDR1 is WNHNN and CDR2 SYGVQD (reference sequence). Vbeta (60) and Jbeta (13) primers were used in the PCR. In the original analysis: The count from a later analysis was some 81 million unique TCR beta chains, about 9.9 million of them shared. Here immunoSEQ multiplex PCR was the method, and the copy in TCRdb shows in-frame clones only, minus some. Clone size and V and J calls were adopted from that table, with D and trimming inferred from the DNA. Here the sample spans about 100,000 clones, more than 70% being singletons.

The sequenced sample was PBMCs. The chain is built from TRBV10-1 and TRBJ1-1; 9 bases are a match to TRBD1. The origin of this receptor is a woman in her fifties or sixties in good health and CMV-seropositive. The CDR3 sequence: CASSSGQGNSEAFF. The CDR3 nucleotides read TGCGCCAGCAGTTCTGGACAGGGGAATTCTGAAGCTTTCTTT.